This entry is about one T cell receptor (beta chain). The sample belongs to a study of shared clonotypes between healthy human individuals. Measured with immunoSEQ multiplex PCR; TCRdb has only the in-frame clones, and not every one. This table holds some 2,500,000 clones, 80% to 95% found once. This CDR3 has 15 residues. From germline, CDR1 is KGHSH and CDR2 LQKENI. After removal of 3 bases from V and 5 bases from J, the junction contained 8 bases not matched to a gene. The clonotype originates from a man aged 18 to 35 in good health. Some clones in this sample may be carry-over from other donors' samples. The chain uses TRBV18 and TRBJ2-3, with 7 bases lining up with TRBD2. The sequenced sample was naive CD4+ T cells from PBMCs. Indicated subset: CD45RA+ positively selected. This CDR3 reads CASSPWTRDEDTQYF. CDR3 coding DNA: TGTGCCAGCTCACCCTGGACTAGAGATGAAGATACGCAGTATTTT.